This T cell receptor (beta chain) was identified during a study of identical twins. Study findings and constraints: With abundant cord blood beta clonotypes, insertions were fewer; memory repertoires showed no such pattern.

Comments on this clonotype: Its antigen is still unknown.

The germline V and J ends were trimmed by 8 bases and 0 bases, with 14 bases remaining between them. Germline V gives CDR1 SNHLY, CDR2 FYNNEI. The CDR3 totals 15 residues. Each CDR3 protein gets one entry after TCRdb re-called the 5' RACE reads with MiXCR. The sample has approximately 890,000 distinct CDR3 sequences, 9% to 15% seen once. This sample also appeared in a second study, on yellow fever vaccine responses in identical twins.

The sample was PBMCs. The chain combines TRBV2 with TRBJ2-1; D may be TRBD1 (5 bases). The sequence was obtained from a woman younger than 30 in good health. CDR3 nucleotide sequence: TGTGCCAGCTATGGGTACAGGAGCTCCTACAATGAGCAGTTCTTC. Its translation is CASYGYRSSYNEQFF.